A single sample gave rise to the 7 T cell receptor beta chains below, sequenced in a study of OX40 agonist ivuxolimab in advanced cancers. Sequencing was performed with immunoSEQ multiplex PCR; in TCRdb, only in-frame clones are kept and a portion is missing. The sample lists about 16,000 clones; about 82% were seen once. The specimen was CD4+ or CD8+ T cells sorted from blood, collected in a trial of the OX40 agonist ivuxolimab. Receptors were obtained from an adult with an advanced solid tumor such as melanoma, head and neck, liver or kidney cancer.

The gene calls are TRBV7-3 and TRBJ2-1; D is possibly TRBD1 or TRBD2 (6 bases each). V lost 2 bases and J lost 2, with 16 bases in between. Germline CDR1 and CDR2: SGHTA and FQGTGA. The CDR3 contains 17 residues. The CDR3 loop reads CASSLGPGAPPYNEQFF. Written as DNA, the CDR3 is TGTGCCAGCAGCTTAGGGCCGGGGGCCCCACCCTACAATGAGCAGTTCTTC.

The rearrangement links TRBV19 to TRBJ1-2, with D unclear. Germline V gene lookup returns CDR1 LNHDA and CDR2 SQIVND (reference sequence). This CDR3 is built from 12 residues. Trimming took 5 bases from V and 8 from J, leaving 12 bases between them. Here the CDR3 DNA reads TGTGCCAGTAGTCCCCGTTGGCTCGGCTACACCTTC. Translation: CASSPRWLGYTF.

The chain uses TRBV18 and TRBJ2-6, with D possibly being TRBD1 (5 bases). Deletions cut 5 bases from V and 0 bases from J, with 17 bases between. The CDR3 has 18 residues. The germline CDR1 and CDR2 sequences are KGHSH and LQKENI. CDR3 in amino acids: CASSGQGVETSGANVLTF. CDR3 sequence (DNA): TGTGCCAGCTCAGGTCAAGGGGTCGAAACCTCTGGGGCCAACGTCCTGACTTTC. Looking up the rest from reference TRBV18 and TRBJ2-6 gives the full variable domain: NAGVMQNPRHLVRRRGQEARLRCSPMKGHSHVYWYRQLPEEGLKFMVYLQKENIIDESGMPKERFSAEFPKEGPSILRIQQVVRGDSAAYFCASSGQGVETSGANVLTFGAGSRLTVL.

This rearrangement joins TRBV10-3 to TRBJ1-6, with D unresolved. The CDR3 spans 13 residues. CDR1 is ENHRY, CDR2 SYGVKD, per germline. Between the trimmed V and J ends, which lost 4 bases and 6 bases, there was a span of 7 bases. The CDR3 region has the DNA TGTGCCATCAGTGTAGAGCTTAATTCACCCCTCCACTTT. Its translation is CAISVELNSPLHF.

The chain carries TRBV5-6 and TRBJ1-1; 9 bases match TRBD1. The V gene end was trimmed by 7 bases and the J gene end by 10 bases; junction bases not matched to a gene: 14. The CDR3 has 14 amino acids. Germline lookup yields CDR1 SGHDT and CDR2 YYEEEE. CDR3 amino acids: CASRFIKQGARAFF. The CDR3 nucleotides are TGTGCCAGCCGTTTTATTAAACAGGGGGCAAGAGCTTTCTTT.

The chain links TRBV27 to TRBJ2-7; 7 bases map to TRBD1. V lost 3 bases, J lost 0 bases, and 8 bases stayed unmatched. Germline assignment: CDR1 MNHEY and CDR2 SMNVEV (reference sequence). This CDR3 has 16 residues. For the CDR3, the DNA is TGTGCCAGCAGTTTCCTCGGGACAGTCTCCTCCTACGAGCAGTACTTC. Its protein product is CASSFLGTVSSYEQYF.

This chain joins TRBV30 and TRBJ2-3, with 9 bases that match TRBD1. V lost 1 base, J lost 2 bases, and 4 bases stayed unmatched. Germline V gene data show CDR1 as GTSNPN and CDR2 as SVGIG (reference sequence). The CDR3 is made up of 15 amino acids. The CDR3 DNA is TGTGCCTGGAGTGGGGGACAGGGCTTCACAGATACGCAGTATTTT. Protein sequence: CAWSGGQGFTDTQYF.